This passage covers 2 T cell receptor beta chains from one sample sequenced in a study of shared clonotypes between healthy human individuals. The repertoire was sequenced with immunoSEQ multiplex PCR; TCRdb's copy has only in-frame clones and lacks some. Of 2 million to 2.5 million clones detected, more than 80% appear once; the ten largest clones hold around 0.4%. Sample: naive CD4+ T cells from PBMCs. Subset noted: CD45RA+ positively selected. The receptors derive from a man aged 18 to 30 in good health. Some clones in this sample may be carry-over from other donors' samples.

The J gene is TRBJ1-2, the V gene TRBV5-5; no reliable D call. Trimming left V 4 bases short and J 3 bases short, with 10 bases between. CDR3 length: 13 amino acids. Germline V gene sequence: CDR1 SGHKS, CDR2 YYEKEE (reference sequence). The CDR3 sequence: CASSPLGDYGYTF. The CDR3 DNA follows: TGTGCCAGCAGCCCGCTCGGTGACTATGGCTACACCTTC.

The DNA for the CDR3 is TGCGCCAGCAGCCGCGTCGGACAGGATCAAGAGACCCAGTACTTC. Translated: CASSRVGQDQETQYF. The chain links TRBV4-1 to TRBJ2-5; 7 positions agree with TRBD1. From germline, CDR1 is MGHRA and CDR2 YSYEKL. The V segment lost 4 bases and the J segment 2 bases; nucleotides outside the gene matches: 7. The CDR3 totals 15 residues.